The rows below give T cell receptor beta chains drawn from one sample of a study of shared T cell receptors in the human thymus. Some clones are missing from TCRdb's copy, which holds only in-frame ones; the method was immunoSEQ multiplex PCR. The repertoire has 500,000 to 550,000 clones, around 78% of them found once; the top ten carry roughly 0.013%. The data were also submitted as part of a second study, on human thymus T cells.

The source material was thymocytes. Receptors originate from a boy in the first two years of life with a congenital heart defect. Each CDR3 is given with its conserved first and last residue. D genes are given only for firm matches. Only some rows state a clone size, as once, few, many or a class for expanded clones.

>TRBD1|TRBJ1-2|NA|TRBV27
CASRPTGGSYYGYTF
TGTGCCAGCAGACCGACAGGGGGTTCCTACTATGGCTACACCTTC
>TRBD2|TRBJ2-5|NA|TRBV14
CASSQEALAGRQETQYF
TGTGCCAGCAGCCAAGAAGCGTTAGCGGGACGGCAAGAGACCCAGTACTTC
>TRBD2|TRBJ2-7|NA|TRBV5-1
CASSLGRLAGKGEQYF
TGCGCCAGCAGCTTGGGCCGACTAGCGGGGAAGGGCGAGCAGTACTTC
>NA|TRBJ1-5|NA|TRBV11-2
CASSLHWESQPQHF
TGTGCCAGCAGCTTACATTGGGAGAGTCAGCCCCAGCATTTT
>TRBD2|TRBJ2-1|NA|TRBV10-3
CAISWRASGGDNEQFF
TGTGCCATCAGCTGGAGGGCTAGCGGAGGGGACAATGAGCAGTTCTTC
>TRBD1|TRBJ2-5|few|TRBV10-2
CASSQQGTGVQETQYF
TGCGCCAGCAGCCAACAAGGGACAGGAGTGCAAGAGACCCAGTACTTC
>TRBD2|TRBJ2-3|NA|TRBV10-3
CAIRGRADFTDTQYF
TGTGCCATCAGGGGGAGGGCGGACTTCACAGATACGCAGTATTTT
>TRBD1|TRBJ1-2|NA|TRBV28
CASQVMDRGIYGYTF
TGTGCCAGCCAAGTAATGGACAGGGGAATTTATGGCTACACCTTC
>NA|TRBJ2-6|NA|TRBV21-1
CASTHGGNFSSGANVLTF
TGTGCCAGCACCCACGGCGGTAACTTCAGCTCTGGGGCCAACGTCCTGACTTTC
>NA|TRBJ2-1|NA|TRBV30
CAWRGRAVSYNEQFF
TGTGCCTGGAGAGGTCGCGCGGTCTCCTACAATGAGCAGTTCTTC
>TRBD2|TRBJ2-7|NA|TRBV6-6
CASRIAGGPGYEQYF
TGTGCCAGCAGAATAGCGGGAGGGCCGGGTTACGAGCAGTACTTC
>TRBD2|TRBJ2-1|NA|TRBV7-8
CASSLYPSGRINEQFF
TGTGCCAGCAGCTTATATCCTAGCGGGAGGATTAATGAGCAGTTCTTC
>NA|TRBJ2-7|NA|TRBV7-9
CASSPRSPYEQYF
TGTGCCAGCAGCCCCCGCAGTCCCTACGAGCAGTACTTC
>NA|TRBJ1-2|NA|TRBV7-2
CASSLGAHYGYTF
TGTGCCAGCAGCTTAGGAGCGCACTATGGCTACACCTTC
>TRBD2|TRBJ2-5|NA|TRBV18
CASSPKKREGGETQYF
TGTGCCAGCTCACCAAAGAAACGGGAGGGCGGAGAGACCCAGTACTTC
>NA|TRBJ2-7|NA|TRBV4-1
CASSQERRKSYEQYF
TGCGCCAGCAGCCAAGAGCGGAGGAAGTCCTACGAGCAGTACTTC
>TRBD1|TRBJ2-5|once|TRBV5-4
CASSFLKQGKNQETQYF
TGTGCCAGCAGCTTCCTCAAACAGGGGAAGAACCAAGAGACCCAGTACTTC
>TRBD1|TRBJ1-2|NA|TRBV15
CATSSRDRGNYGYTF
TGTGCCACCAGCAGTAGGGACAGGGGGAACTATGGCTACACCTTC
>NA|TRBJ2-1|NA|TRBV28
CASSHGIDSYNEQFF
TGTGCCAGCAGTCACGGAATCGACAGTTACAATGAGCAGTTCTTC
>NA|TRBJ2-1|NA|TRBV4-3
CASSQDAPSGEQFF
TGCGCCAGCAGCCAAGATGCCCCGAGCGGTGAGCAGTTCTTC
>NA|TRBJ2-3|NA|TRBV6-4
CASSERQPPDTQYF
TGTGCCAGCAGTGAGAGGCAGCCCCCAGATACGCAGTATTTT
>NA|TRBJ2-7|NA|TRBV6-4
CATSYSYEQYF
TGTGCCACCTCGTACTCCTACGAGCAGTACTTC
>TRBD2|TRBJ2-3|NA|TRBV4-3
CASSQDLAGGLGDTQYF
TGCGCCAGCAGCCAGGATCTAGCGGGAGGACTGGGGGATACGCAGTATTTT
>NA|TRBJ2-7|once|TRBV27
CASSPRGAHSYEQYF
TGTGCCAGCAGTCCACGGGGGGCCCACTCCTACGAGCAGTACTTC